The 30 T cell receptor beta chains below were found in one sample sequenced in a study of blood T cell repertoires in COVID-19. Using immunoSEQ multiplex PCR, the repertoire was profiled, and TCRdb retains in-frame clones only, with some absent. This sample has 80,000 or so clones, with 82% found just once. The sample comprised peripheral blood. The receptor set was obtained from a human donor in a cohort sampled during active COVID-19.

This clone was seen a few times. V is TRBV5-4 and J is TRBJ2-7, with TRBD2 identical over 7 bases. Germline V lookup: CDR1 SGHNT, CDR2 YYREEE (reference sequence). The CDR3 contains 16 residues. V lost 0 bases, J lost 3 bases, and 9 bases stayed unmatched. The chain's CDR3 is CASSLGGGSGYYEQYF. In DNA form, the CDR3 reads TGTGCCAGCAGCTTGGGCGGGGGTAGCGGGTACTACGAGCAGTACTTC.

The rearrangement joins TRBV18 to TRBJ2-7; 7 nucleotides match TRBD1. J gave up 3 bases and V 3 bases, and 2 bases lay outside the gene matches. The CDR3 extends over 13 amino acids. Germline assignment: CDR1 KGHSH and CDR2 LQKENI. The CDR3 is CASSPGTVYEQYF. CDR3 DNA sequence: TGTGCCAGCTCACCCGGGACAGTCTACGAGCAGTACTTC.

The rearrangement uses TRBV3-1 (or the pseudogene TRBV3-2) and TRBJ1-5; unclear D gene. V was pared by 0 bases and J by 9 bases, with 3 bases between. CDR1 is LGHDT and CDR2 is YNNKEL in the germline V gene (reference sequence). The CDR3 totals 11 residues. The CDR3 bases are TGTGCCAGCAGCCAAGACCGGCCCCAGCATTTT. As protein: CASSQDRPQHF.

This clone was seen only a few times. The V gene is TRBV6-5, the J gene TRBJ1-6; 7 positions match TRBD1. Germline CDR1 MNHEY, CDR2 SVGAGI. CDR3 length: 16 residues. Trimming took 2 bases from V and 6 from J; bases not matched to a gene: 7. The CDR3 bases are TGTGCCAGCAGTTACAGGGGGCTTCAGGGTAATTCACCCCTCCACTTT. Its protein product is CASSYRGLQGNSPLHF.

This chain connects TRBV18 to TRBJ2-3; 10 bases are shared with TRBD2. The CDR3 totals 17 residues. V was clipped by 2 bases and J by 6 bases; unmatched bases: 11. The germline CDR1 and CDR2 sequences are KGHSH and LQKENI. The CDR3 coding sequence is TGTGCCAGCTCACCAGTACCAGCGGGGGGGCCGCCCGATACGCAGTATTTT. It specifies CASSPVPAGGPPDTQYF. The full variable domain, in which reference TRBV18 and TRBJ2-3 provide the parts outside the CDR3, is NAGVMQNPRHLVRRRGQEARLRCSPMKGHSHVYWYRQLPEEGLKFMVYLQKENIIDESGMPKERFSAEFPKEGPSILRIQQVVRGDSAAYFCASSPVPAGGPPDTQYFGPGTRLTVL.

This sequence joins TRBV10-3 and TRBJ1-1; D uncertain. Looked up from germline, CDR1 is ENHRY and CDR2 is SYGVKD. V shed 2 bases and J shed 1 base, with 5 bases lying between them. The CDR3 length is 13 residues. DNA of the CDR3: TGTGCCATCAGTGAGACTGGGAACACTGAAGCTTTCTTT. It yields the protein CAISETGNTEAFF.

This chain's CDR3 is CASSYRLAGANEQFF. The CDR3, as DNA: TGTGCCAGCAGTTACCGGCTAGCGGGGGCTAATGAGCAGTTCTTC. This chain joins TRBV6-2 or TRBV6-3 and TRBJ2-1; TRBD2 aligns across 10 bases. CDR1 is MNHEY and CDR2 is SVGEGT in the germline V gene. The J segment lost 7 bases and the V segment lost 2 bases, leaving 5 bases of the junction unmatched. The CDR3 is 15 amino acids.

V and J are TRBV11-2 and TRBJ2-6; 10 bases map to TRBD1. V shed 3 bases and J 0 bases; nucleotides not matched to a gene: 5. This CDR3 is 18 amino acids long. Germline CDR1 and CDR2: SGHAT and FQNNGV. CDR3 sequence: CASSFGQGGASGANVLTF. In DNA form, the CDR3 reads TGTGCCAGCAGCTTCGGACAGGGGGGGGCCTCTGGGGCCAACGTCCTGACTTTC.

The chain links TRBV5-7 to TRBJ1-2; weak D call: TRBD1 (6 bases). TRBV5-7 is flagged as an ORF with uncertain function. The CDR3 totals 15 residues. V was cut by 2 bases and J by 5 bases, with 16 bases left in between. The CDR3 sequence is CASSLCQGMLYGYTF. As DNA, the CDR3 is TGTGCCAGCAGCTTATGTCAGGGGATGCTATATGGCTACACCTTC.

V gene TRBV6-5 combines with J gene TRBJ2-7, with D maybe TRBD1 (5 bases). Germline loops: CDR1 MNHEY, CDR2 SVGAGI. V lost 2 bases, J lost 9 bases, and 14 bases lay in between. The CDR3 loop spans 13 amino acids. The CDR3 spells CASSYTQGGWQYF. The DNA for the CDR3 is TGTGCCAGCAGTTACACGCAGGGTGGGTGGCAGTACTTC.

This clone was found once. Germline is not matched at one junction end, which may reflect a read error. The CDR3 loop reads CASRPGTANTGELFF. The CDR3 nucleotides read TGTGCTAGCAGGCCCGGGACAGCGAACACCGGGGAGCTGTTTTTT. This chain links TRBV7-7 with TRBJ2-2, with TRBD1 identical over 7 bases. CDR3 length: 15 amino acids. CDR1 SSHAT and CDR2 FNYEAQ come from the germline V gene (reference sequence).

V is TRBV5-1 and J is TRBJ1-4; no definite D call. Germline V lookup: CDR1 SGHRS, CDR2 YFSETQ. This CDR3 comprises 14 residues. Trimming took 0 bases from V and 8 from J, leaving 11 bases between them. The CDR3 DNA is TGCGCCAGCAGCTTGGGCCAGCGGATGGAAAAACTGTTTTTT. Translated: CASSLGQRMEKLFF. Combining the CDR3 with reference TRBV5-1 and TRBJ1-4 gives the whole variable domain KAGVTQTPRYLIKTRGQQVTLSCSPISGHRSVSWYQQTPGQGLQFLFEYFSETQRNKGNFPGRFSGRQFSNSRSEMNVSTLELGDSALYLCASSLGQRMEKLFFGSGTQLSVL.

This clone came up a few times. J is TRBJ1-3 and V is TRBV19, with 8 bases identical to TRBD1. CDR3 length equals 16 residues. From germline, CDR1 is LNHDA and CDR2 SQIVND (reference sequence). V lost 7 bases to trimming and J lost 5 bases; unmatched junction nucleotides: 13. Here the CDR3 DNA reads TGTGCCAGTATTCCCGCCCCCGGGACAGGAAGAAACACCATATATTTT. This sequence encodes CASIPAPGTGRNTIYF.

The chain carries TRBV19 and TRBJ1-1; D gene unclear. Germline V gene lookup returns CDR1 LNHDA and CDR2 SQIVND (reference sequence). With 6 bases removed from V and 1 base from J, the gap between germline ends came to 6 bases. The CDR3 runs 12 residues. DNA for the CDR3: TGTGCCAGTAGGAGGGCGAACACTGAAGCTTTCTTT. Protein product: CASRRANTEAFF.

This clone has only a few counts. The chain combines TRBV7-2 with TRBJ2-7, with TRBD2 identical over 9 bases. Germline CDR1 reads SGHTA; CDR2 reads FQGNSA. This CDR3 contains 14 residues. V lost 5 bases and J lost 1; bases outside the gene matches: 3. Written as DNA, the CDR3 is TGTGCCAGCAGCCGGCGGGGGGGTTCCTACGAGCAGTACTTC. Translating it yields CASSRRGGSYEQYF.

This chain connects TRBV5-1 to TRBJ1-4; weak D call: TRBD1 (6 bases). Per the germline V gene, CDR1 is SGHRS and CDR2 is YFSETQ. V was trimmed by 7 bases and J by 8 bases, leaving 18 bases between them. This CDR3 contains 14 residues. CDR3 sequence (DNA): TGCGCCAGCGGCGCTACAGGGTGGCGGGAAAAACTGTTTTTT. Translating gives CASGATGWREKLFF.

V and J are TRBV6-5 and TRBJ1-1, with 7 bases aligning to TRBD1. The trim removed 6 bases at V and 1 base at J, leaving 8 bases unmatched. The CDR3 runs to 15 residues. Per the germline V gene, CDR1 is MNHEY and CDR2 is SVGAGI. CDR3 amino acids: CASRPWTGENTEAFF. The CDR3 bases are TGTGCCAGCAGGCCGTGGACAGGAGAGAACACTGAAGCTTTCTTT.

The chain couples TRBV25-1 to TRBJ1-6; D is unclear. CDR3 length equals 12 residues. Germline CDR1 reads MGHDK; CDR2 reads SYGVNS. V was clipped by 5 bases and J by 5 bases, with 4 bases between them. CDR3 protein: CASSQDNSPLHF. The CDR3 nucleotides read TGTGCCAGCAGTCAGGATAATTCACCCCTCCACTTT.

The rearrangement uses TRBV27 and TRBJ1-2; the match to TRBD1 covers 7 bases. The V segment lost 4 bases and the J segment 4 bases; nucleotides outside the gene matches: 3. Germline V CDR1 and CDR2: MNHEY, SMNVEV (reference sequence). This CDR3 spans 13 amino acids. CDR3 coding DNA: TGTGCCAGCAGTTCGGGACAGTTCTATGGCTACACCTTC. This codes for CASSSGQFYGYTF.

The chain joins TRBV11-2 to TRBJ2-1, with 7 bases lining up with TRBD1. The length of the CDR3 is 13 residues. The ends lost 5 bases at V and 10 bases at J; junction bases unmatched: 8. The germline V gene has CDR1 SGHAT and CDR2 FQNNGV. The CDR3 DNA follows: TGTGCCAGCAGCCTCCGACAGGGCCTAGAGCAGTTCTTC. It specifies CASSLRQGLEQFF.

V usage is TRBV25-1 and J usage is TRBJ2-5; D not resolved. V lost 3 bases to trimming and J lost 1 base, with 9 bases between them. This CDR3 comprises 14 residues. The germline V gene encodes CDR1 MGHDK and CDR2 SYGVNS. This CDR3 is CASSDARIQETQYF. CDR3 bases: TGTGCCAGCAGTGACGCCAGAATCCAAGAGACCCAGTACTTC.

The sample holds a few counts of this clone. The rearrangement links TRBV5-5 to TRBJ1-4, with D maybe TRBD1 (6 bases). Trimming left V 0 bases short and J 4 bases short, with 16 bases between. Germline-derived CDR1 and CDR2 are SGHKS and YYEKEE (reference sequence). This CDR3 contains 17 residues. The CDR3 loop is CASSLGAGARGNEKLFF. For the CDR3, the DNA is TGTGCCAGCAGCTTGGGGGCAGGGGCTAGGGGTAATGAAAAACTGTTTTTT.

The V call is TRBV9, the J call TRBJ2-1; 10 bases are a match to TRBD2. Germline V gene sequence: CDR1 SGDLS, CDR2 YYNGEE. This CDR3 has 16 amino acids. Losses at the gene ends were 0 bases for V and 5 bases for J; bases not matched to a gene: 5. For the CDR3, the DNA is TGTGCCAGCAGCGTAGACCTAGCGGGGGCGGACAATGAGCAGTTCTTC. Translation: CASSVDLAGADNEQFF.

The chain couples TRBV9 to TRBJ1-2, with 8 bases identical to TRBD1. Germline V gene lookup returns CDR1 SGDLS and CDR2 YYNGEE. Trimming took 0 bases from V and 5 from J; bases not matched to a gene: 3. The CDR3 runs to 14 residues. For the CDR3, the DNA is TGTGCCAGCAGCGTAGGAACAGGGGGATATGGCTACACCTTC. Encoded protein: CASSVGTGGYGYTF.

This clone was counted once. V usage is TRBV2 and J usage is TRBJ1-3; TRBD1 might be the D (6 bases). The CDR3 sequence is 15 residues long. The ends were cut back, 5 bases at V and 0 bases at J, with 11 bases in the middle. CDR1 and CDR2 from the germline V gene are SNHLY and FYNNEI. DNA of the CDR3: TGTGCCAGCAGTCCAGACAGGCCCTCTGGAAACACCATATATTTT. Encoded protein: CASSPDRPSGNTIYF.

As DNA, the CDR3 is TGTGCCAGCAGGATGGGATTCCAGGGGGCAAATGAGCAGTACTTC. Translated, it gives CASRMGFQGANEQYF. V and J are TRBV11-3 and TRBJ2-7; the match to TRBD1 covers 8 bases. V was clipped by 6 bases and J by 7 bases; unmatched bases: 14. Germline lookup yields CDR1 SGHNT and CDR2 YENEEA. The CDR3 is 15 amino acids.

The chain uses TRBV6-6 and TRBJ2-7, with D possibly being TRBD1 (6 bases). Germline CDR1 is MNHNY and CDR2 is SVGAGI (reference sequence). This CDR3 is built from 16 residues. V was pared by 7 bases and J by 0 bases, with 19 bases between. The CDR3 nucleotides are TGTGCCAGCACCCCGAGCGGCAGGGGCGACTCCTACGAGCAGTACTTC. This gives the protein CASTPSGRGDSYEQYF.

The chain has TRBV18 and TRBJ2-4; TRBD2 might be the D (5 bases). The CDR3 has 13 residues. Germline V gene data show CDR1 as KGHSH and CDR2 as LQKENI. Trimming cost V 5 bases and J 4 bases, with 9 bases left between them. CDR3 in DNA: TGTGCCAGCTCAATCGGAGGAAAAAACATTCAGTACTTC. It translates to CASSIGGKNIQYF.

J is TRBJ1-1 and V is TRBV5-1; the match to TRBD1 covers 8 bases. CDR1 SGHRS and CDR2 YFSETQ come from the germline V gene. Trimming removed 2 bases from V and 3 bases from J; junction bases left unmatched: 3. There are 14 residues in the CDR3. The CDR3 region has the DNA TGCGCCAGCAGCTTCCGGGGACAGGACACTGAAGCTTTCTTT. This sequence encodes CASSFRGQDTEAFF.

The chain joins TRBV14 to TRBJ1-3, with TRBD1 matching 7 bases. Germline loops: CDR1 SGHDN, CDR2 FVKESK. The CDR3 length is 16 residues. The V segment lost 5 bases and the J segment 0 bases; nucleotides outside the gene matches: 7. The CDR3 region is CASSKTGLHSGNTIYF. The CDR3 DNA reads TGTGCCAGCAGCAAGACAGGGCTCCACTCTGGAAACACCATATATTTT.